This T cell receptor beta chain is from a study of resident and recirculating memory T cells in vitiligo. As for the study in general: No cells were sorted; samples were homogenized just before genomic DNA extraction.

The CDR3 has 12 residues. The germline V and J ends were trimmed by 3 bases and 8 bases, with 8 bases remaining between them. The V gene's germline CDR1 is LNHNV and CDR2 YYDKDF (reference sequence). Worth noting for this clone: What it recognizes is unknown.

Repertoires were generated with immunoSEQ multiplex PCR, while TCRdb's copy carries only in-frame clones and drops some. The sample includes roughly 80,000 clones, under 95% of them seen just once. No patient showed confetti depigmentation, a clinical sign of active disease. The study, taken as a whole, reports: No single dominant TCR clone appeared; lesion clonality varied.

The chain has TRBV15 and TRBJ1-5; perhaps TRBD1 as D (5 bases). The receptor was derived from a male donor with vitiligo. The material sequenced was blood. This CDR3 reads CATSRQGEPQHF. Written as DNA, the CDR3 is TGTGCCACCAGCAGGCAAGGGGAGCCCCAGCATTTT.